The 14 T cell receptor beta chains below all came from one sample that was sequenced in a study of blood T cell repertoires in COVID-19. The assay was immunoSEQ multiplex PCR, and TCRdb's table has in-frame clones only and misses some. The profile shows about 160,000 clones, approximately 82% of them singletons. Source material: peripheral blood. The receptors here all came from a woman over 75 with active or convalescent COVID-19.

The chain employs TRBV19 and TRBJ2-1, with a weak D call TRBD2 (6 bases). This CDR3 region has 15 residues. The V end lost 1 base, the J end lost 5 bases, and 12 bases lay between the germline ends. The germline gives CDR1 LNHDA, CDR2 SQIVND (reference sequence). The CDR3 here is CASSIAGVLNNEQFF. CDR3 DNA sequence: TGTGCCAGTAGTATAGCGGGGGTATTAAACAATGAGCAGTTCTTC.

The chain employs TRBV5-1 and TRBJ2-1, with 14 bases identical to TRBD2. The V gene end was trimmed by 4 bases and the J gene end by 8 bases; junction bases not matched to a gene: 5. The CDR3 runs to 15 residues. Germline lookup yields CDR1 SGHRS and CDR2 YFSETQ. The CDR3 protein is CASSPGLAGGHEQFF. The CDR3 DNA reads as TGCGCCAGCAGCCCCGGACTAGCGGGAGGCCATGAGCAGTTCTTC.

The chain couples TRBV3-1 (or the pseudogene TRBV3-2) to TRBJ2-7, with a tentative D call TRBD1 (5 bases). Germline loops: CDR1 LGHDT, CDR2 YNNKEL (reference sequence). The CDR3 extends over 12 amino acids. V lost 4 bases, J lost 3 bases, and 7 bases lay in between. This CDR3 is CASSRGYYEQYF. DNA of the CDR3: TGTGCCAGCAGCCGGGGCTACTACGAGCAGTACTTC.

The chain links TRBV7-9 to TRBJ1-1; D is perhaps TRBD1 (6 bases). Germline V gives CDR1 SEHNR, CDR2 FQNEAQ (reference sequence). V dropped 0 bases and J dropped 1 base, with 12 bases sitting between them. The CDR3 runs to 16 residues. The DNA of the CDR3 is TGTGCCAGCAGCTTAGCTATGGACAGAGGGAACACTGAAGCTTTCTTT. Its translation: CASSLAMDRGNTEAFF. Drawing the rest from reference TRBV7-9 and TRBJ1-1, the complete variable domain is DTGVSQNPRHKITKRGQNVTFRCDPISEHNRLYWYRQTLGQGPEFLTYFQNEAQLEKSRLLSDRFSAERPKGSFSTLEIQRTEQGDSAMYLCASSLAMDRGNTEAFFGQGTRLTVV.

The chain combines TRBV20-1 with TRBJ1-4; D not certain. In germline, CDR1 is DFQATT, CDR2 SNEGSKA (reference sequence). This CDR3 is built from 11 residues. The CDR3 DNA is TGCAGCCCTAAAGTACGTGAAAAACTGTTTTTT. It encodes CSPKVREKLFF.

This clone appeared once. The rearrangement links TRBV15 to TRBJ2-2; no definite D call. The V gene lost 7 bases and the J gene lost 2 bases, with 14 bases spanning the gap. The CDR3 runs to 15 residues. Germline V gene lookup returns CDR1 LNHNV and CDR2 YYDKDF (reference sequence). CDR3: CATNPGLINTGELFF. The CDR3, as DNA: TGTGCCACCAACCCTGGCCTGATCAACACCGGGGAGCTGTTTTTT.

The J gene is TRBJ2-7, the V gene TRBV19, with TRBD1 as a possible D gene (6 bases). Germline CDR1 is LNHDA and CDR2 is SQIVND (reference sequence). CDR3 length: 14 residues. V lost 6 bases and J lost 6, with 18 bases in between. The CDR3 loop reads CASRITGIQGEQYF. The CDR3, as DNA: TGTGCCAGTAGAATAACAGGGATCCAGGGCGAGCAGTACTTC.

V gene TRBV12-3 or TRBV12-4 combines with J gene TRBJ2-1, with TRBD1 identical over 8 bases. This CDR3 contains 11 residues. Germline trimming cut 8 bases from V and 9 bases from J; bases unmatched to any gene: 3. The CDR3, as DNA: TGTGCCAGCCGACAGGGGAGTGAGCAGTTCTTC. Its protein product is CASRQGSEQFF.

Turning to this clone: The same CDR3 is also encoded by other DNA sequences in this sample. The chain joins TRBV20-1 to TRBJ1-5; possible D gene TRBD1, 5 bases. The CDR3 contains 11 residues. Germline lookup yields CDR1 DFQATT and CDR2 SNEGSKA (reference sequence). With 7 bases removed from V and 5 bases from J, the gap between germline ends came to 9 bases. The CDR3 sequence: CSVQGDQPQHF. CDR3 coding DNA: TGCAGTGTGCAGGGCGATCAGCCCCAGCATTTT.

J is TRBJ1-4 and V is TRBV28, with 9 bases identical to TRBD1. The CDR3 totals 15 residues. Per germline, CDR1 MDHEN and CDR2 SYDVKM. V lost 0 bases, J lost 5 bases, and 1 base stayed unmatched. The CDR3 reads CASSLWGTGNEKLFF. CDR3 bases: TGTGCCAGCAGTTTATGGGGGACAGGGAATGAAAAACTGTTTTTT. Drawing the rest from reference TRBV28 and TRBJ1-4, the complete variable domain is DVKVTQSSRYLVKRTGEKVFLECVQDMDHENMFWYRQDPGLGLRLIYFSYDVKMKEKGDIPEGYSVSREKKERFSLILESASTNQTSMYLCASSLWGTGNEKLFFGSGTQLSVL.

The V and J genes are TRBV3-1 (or the pseudogene TRBV3-2) and TRBJ2-1, with D tentatively TRBD2 (7 bases). Trimming took 0 bases from V and 9 from J, leaving 18 bases between them. The CDR3 is made up of 16 amino acids. CDR1 is LGHDT and CDR2 is YNNKEL in the germline V gene (reference sequence). The CDR3 DNA reads TGTGCCAGCAGCCAAGATTGGACTAGGGGGAGTTCTGAGCAGTTCTTC. Encoded protein: CASSQDWTRGSSEQFF.

This chain joins TRBV18 and TRBJ1-1; no definite D call. Looked up from germline, CDR1 is KGHSH and CDR2 is LQKENI. Trimming pared 2 bases from V and 5 bases from J, leaving 12 bases between. The length of the CDR3 is 14 residues. The CDR3 spells CASSPANGDTEAFF. In DNA, the CDR3 is TGTGCCAGCTCACCAGCTAACGGGGATACTGAAGCTTTCTTT.

The rearrangement joins TRBV4-1 to TRBJ2-4; D remains ambiguous. V was pared by 1 base and J by 2 bases, with 6 bases between. This CDR3 region has 14 residues. The germline V gene encodes CDR1 MGHRA and CDR2 YSYEKL. CDR3 in amino acids: CASSQVFPKNIQYF. The CDR3 DNA is TGCGCCAGCAGCCAAGTCTTTCCCAAAAACATTCAGTACTTC.

This clone was observed a few times. J is TRBJ1-2 and V is TRBV5-8; 9 bases align to TRBD1. Trimming at V came to 0 bases and at J to 8 bases, leaving 2 bases not matched to a gene. Germline CDR1 reads SGHTS; CDR2 reads YDEGEE. This CDR3 has 13 amino acids. The CDR3 DNA reads as TGTGCCAGCAGCTTGGACAGGGGGCAGGGCTACACCTTC. Residues: CASSLDRGQGYTF.